This T cell receptor (beta chain) was obtained from a study of blood T cell repertoires in COVID-19. Study summary: In each case, the material was cDNA or gDNA derived from T cells, B-cell-depleted T cells, or PBMCs.

Under the authors' procedure: Amplifying reference gene primers gave estimates of nucleated cell counts. The assay was immunoSEQ multiplex PCR, and TCRdb's table has in-frame clones only and misses some. V, J and clone size derive from that table, while D and trimming were established from the DNA sequence. Of some 220,000 clones listed, 84% are singletons. From germline, CDR1 is MNHNS and CDR2 SASEGT. This CDR3 has 15 residues. With V trimmed by 3 bases and J by 5 bases, 10 bases remained unmatched. The chain links TRBV6-1 to TRBJ2-7, with TRBD1 matching over 7 bases. This TCR derives from a woman at least 80 years old with active or convalescent COVID-19. The sequenced sample was peripheral blood. The CDR3 DNA sequence: TGTGCCAGCAGTGATGGAAGACAGGGTATCAACGAGCAGTACTTC. This codes for CASSDGRQGINEQYF.